These 5 T cell receptor beta chains share one sample of origin, sequenced in a study of regulatory T cells in long-lasting Graves disease. iRepertoire HTBI primers and Arm-PCR of CDR3 regions built TCR beta libraries. TCRdb re-derived calls from the multiplex PCR reads in MiXCR, one entry per CDR3 protein. Among around 480,000 distinct CDR3 sequences listed, roughly a sixth were seen once. Stated time point: newly diagnosed GD, antithyroid drugs for less than 3 months. PBMC-extracted RNA yielded the TCR library. This same sample was also taken into another study, of T cells in Graves' hyperthyroidism and ophthalmopathy.

Sequences were derived from peripheral blood mononuclear cells (PBMCs), sampled at new diagnosis, from a patient treated with antithyroid drugs. These TCRs come from a woman aged 40-60 years with Graves disease.

The gene calls are TRBV11-2 and TRBJ1-3; maybe TRBD1 (5 bases). The germline gives CDR1 SGHAT, CDR2 FQNNGV. This CDR3 has 18 residues. V shed 2 bases and J shed 0 bases, with 17 bases lying between them. The CDR3 bases are TGTGCCAGCAGCTTACAGGGAAGGGAACTTTACTCTGGAAACACCATATATTTT. It codes for CASSLQGRELYSGNTIYF.

This clonotype occurred a few times. The genes are TRBV7-9 and TRBJ1-6; D not resolved. The V gene's germline CDR1 is SEHNR and CDR2 FQNEAQ (reference sequence). V lost 2 bases, J lost 10 bases, and 15 bases lay in between. CDR3 size: 15 residues. In DNA form, the CDR3 reads TGTGCCAGCAGCTTAAATACGGGCCCTGGCTCACCCCTCCACTTT. Translation gives CASSLNTGPGSPLHF.

With regard to this clonotype: It may be a read error: a sequence one base away is much more abundant. The rearrangement links TRBV24-1 to TRBJ2-3; tentative D call: TRBD1 (7 bases). The J call may be wrong; the DNA end is better matched by TRBJ2-1. The V gene's germline CDR1 is KGHDR and CDR2 SFDVKD. The CDR3 totals 14 residues. The CDR3 nucleotides read TGTGCCATACTAAGGAGGGCAGGGACAGAGACCCAGTTCTTC. As protein: CAILRRAGTETQFF.

Concerning this clonotype itself: The germline gene is not matched at one end of the junction; a read error may be the cause. This rearrangement joins TRBV19 to TRBJ2-1, with D possibly being TRBD2 (5 bases). The CDR3 consists of 14 residues. The germline V gene encodes CDR1 LNHDA and CDR2 SQIVND (reference sequence). The CDR3 here is CASSLRGFGNEQSF. The CDR3, as DNA: TGTGCCAGTAGTCTACGGGGTTTTGGCAATGAGCAGTCCTTC.

This clonotype appeared many times. V and J are TRBV7-8 and TRBJ2-2, with no clear D. V was shortened by 3 bases and J by 6 bases, with 5 bases between the two germline ends. The germline V gene encodes CDR1 SGHVS and CDR2 FQNEAQ. The CDR3 spans 12 residues. The CDR3 protein is CASSFSAGELFF. CDR3 nucleotides: TGTGCCAGCAGCTTTTCGGCCGGGGAGCTGTTTTTT. Full variable domain (missing parts from reference TRBV7-8 and TRBJ2-2): GAGVSQSPRYKVAKRGQDVALRCDPISGHVSLFWYQQALGQGPEFLTYFQNEAQLDKSGLPSDRFFAERPEGSVSTLKIQRTQQEDSAVYLCASSFSAGELFFGEGSRLTVL.